This TCR beta chain was captured in a study of Ad26.COV2.S vaccination and SARS-CoV-2 variants. Notes on the study in general: Measurement of non-spike TCR breadth gave similar results in vaccine and placebo recipients.

Documented treatment: about 20 received Ad26.COV2.S at low or high dose, single or two shots; five or six received placebo; per-sample allocation not given. Following the first vaccine or placebo injection, samples were taken on day 63. Trimming shortened V by 0 bases and J by 4 bases, and 13 bases separated the two germline ends. The CDR3 covers 15 residues. Germline CDR1 reads SGHRS; CDR2 reads YFSETQ. This clone was observed once. The antigen is not known. Repertoires were generated with immunoSEQ multiplex PCR, while TCRdb's copy carries only in-frame clones and drops some. Of approximately 500,000 clones listed, roughly 85% are singletons.

The sequence came from a person aged 18-65 years who received the Ad26.COV2.S COVID-19 vaccine or a placebo. J is TRBJ1-2 and V is TRBV5-1; D is undetermined. Sequencing was performed on peripheral blood, taken in a trial of Ad26.COV2.S vaccine versus placebo. The CDR3 reads CASSLAVDPSYGYTF. CDR3 DNA sequence: TGCGCCAGCAGCTTGGCTGTCGACCCCTCCTATGGCTACACCTTC.